The 5 T cell receptor beta chains in this list originate from one sample, sequenced in a study of blood T cells in healthy people across ages (dated by TCRdb to the mid-2010s). Receptor libraries were prepared by 5' RACE. Instrument on record: Illumina HiSeq 2500. A second roughly 6 to 12 cycle PCR used a sample-barcoded 5' primer and a J-beta primer mix. TCRdb ran its own pipeline on the public reads, namely fastp trimming at Q25 and MiXCR clone calling, and kept in-frame beta chains. Entries that share a CDR3 protein sequence are merged under the most common genes and DNA. For this sample there are about 1.5 million distinct CDR3 sequences; 42% appear just once. Clones ranked in the top ten supply approximately 4% of the sample. Material for sequencing was blood. These receptors were obtained from a woman between 18 and 29 years old in good health.

The rearrangement links TRBV20-1 to TRBJ2-5; 9 bases agree with TRBD2. The DNA matches TRBJ2-7 better at its end, which makes the J call doubtful. Germline CDR1 DFQATT, CDR2 SNEGSKA (reference sequence). The CDR3 spans 13 residues. The CDR3, as DNA: TGCAGTGGCGGGAGGGGTTCTTCCTACGAGCAGTACTTC. Protein product: CSGGRGSSYEQYF.

The CDR3 loop is CASSPSTSGSMNEQYF. CDR3 in DNA: TGTGCCAGCAGCCCTTCCACTAGCGGGAGTATGAATGAGCAGTACTTC. V usage is TRBV7-3 and J usage is TRBJ2-7, with 11 bases that match TRBD2. The CDR3 is 16 amino acids. J lost 7 bases, V lost 5 bases, and 13 bases had no gene match. Germline CDR1 SGHTA, CDR2 FQGTGA.

The sample holds a few counts of this clonotype. The V call is TRBV7-9, the J call TRBJ2-1; tentatively, D is TRBD1 (5 bases). The V gene's germline CDR1 is SEHNR and CDR2 FQNEAQ (reference sequence). The V gene lost 5 bases and the J gene lost 7 bases, with 12 bases spanning the gap. This CDR3 comprises 13 residues. CDR3 residues: CASSPRRTNEQFF. In DNA form, the CDR3 reads TGTGCCAGCAGCCCCCGTAGGACAAATGAGCAGTTCTTC.

This chain uses TRBV9 with TRBJ1-1; D might be TRBD1 (6 bases). Germline V CDR1 and CDR2: SGDLS, YYNGEE. The V gene lost 1 base and the J gene lost 3 bases, with 10 bases spanning the gap. CDR3 length: 14 residues. The chain's CDR3 is CASSVYGGDTEAFF. CDR3 sequence (DNA): TGTGCCAGCAGCGTATACGGGGGCGACACTGAAGCTTTCTTT. The full variable domain, completed using reference TRBV9 and TRBJ1-1, is DSGVTQTPKHLITATGQRVTLRCSPRSGDLSVYWYQQSLDQGLQFLIQYYNGEERAKGNILERFSAQQFPDLHSELNLSSLELGDSALYFCASSVYGGDTEAFFGQGTRLTVV.

This chain uses TRBV7-9 with TRBJ1-5; D ambiguous. The germline V gene encodes CDR1 SEHNR and CDR2 FQNEAQ (reference sequence). Trimming cost V 0 bases and J 1 base, with 7 bases left between them. The CDR3 totals 15 residues. CDR3 sequence (DNA): TGTGCCAGCAGCTTAGCATTCGGCAGCAATCAGCCCCAGCATTTT. This codes for CASSLAFGSNQPQHF.